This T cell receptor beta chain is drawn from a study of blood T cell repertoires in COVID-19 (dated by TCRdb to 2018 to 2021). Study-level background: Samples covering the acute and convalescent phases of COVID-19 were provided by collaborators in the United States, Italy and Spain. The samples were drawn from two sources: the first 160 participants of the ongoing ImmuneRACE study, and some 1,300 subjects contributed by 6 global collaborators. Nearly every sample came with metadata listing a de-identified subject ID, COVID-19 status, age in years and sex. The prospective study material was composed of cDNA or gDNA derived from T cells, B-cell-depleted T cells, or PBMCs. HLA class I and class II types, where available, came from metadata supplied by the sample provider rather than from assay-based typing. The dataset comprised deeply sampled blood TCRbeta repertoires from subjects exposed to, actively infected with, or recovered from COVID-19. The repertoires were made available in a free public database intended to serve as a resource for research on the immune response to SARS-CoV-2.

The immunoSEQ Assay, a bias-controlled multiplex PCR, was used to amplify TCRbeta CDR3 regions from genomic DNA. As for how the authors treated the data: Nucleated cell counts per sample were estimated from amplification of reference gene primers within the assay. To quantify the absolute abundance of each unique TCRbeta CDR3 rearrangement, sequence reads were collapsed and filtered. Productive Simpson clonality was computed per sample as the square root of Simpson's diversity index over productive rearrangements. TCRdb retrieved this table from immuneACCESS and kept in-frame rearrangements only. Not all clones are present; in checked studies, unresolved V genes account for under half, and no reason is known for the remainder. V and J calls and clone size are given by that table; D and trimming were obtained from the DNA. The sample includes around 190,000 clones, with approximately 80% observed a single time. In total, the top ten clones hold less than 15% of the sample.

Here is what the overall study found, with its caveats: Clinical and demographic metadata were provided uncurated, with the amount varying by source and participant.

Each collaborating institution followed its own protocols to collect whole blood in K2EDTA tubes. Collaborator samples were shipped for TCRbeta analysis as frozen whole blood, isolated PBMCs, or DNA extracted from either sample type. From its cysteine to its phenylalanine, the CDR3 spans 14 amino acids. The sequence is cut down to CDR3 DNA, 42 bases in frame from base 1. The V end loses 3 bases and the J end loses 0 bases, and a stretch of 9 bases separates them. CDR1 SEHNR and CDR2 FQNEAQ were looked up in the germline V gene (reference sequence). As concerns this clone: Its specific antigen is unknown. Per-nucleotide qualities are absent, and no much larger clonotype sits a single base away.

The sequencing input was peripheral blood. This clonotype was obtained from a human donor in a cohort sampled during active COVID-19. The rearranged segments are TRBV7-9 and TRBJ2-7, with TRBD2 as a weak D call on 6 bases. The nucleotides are TGTGCCAGCAGCTTCCCTAGCGACTCCTACGAGCAGTACTTC. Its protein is CASSFPSDSYEQYF.